This TCR beta chain was captured by sequencing in a study of T cells in Graves' hyperthyroidism and ophthalmopathy. Study findings and constraints: In the blood, most expanded thyroid clonotypes above 0.001 appeared as well.

Points on this clonotype: Its antigen is as yet unknown.

Researchers took RNA transcripts and amplified the TCR beta CDR3 regions from them. First-round RT-PCR of the TCR CDR3 relied on the HTBI primer set. TCRdb processed the multiplex PCR reads anew with MiXCR; each CDR3 protein has one entry. The sample lists some 510,000 distinct CDR3 sequences; less than 25% were seen once. The V end lost 2 bases, the J end lost 11 bases, and 15 bases lay between the germline ends. Germline assignment: CDR1 SNHLY and CDR2 FYNNEI. This CDR3 has 13 residues. The V and J genes are TRBV2 and TRBJ1-1; D remains ambiguous. This clonotype originated in a man between 18 and 29 years old with Graves' hyperthyroidism. Sequenced material: blood. CDR3 nucleotides: TGTGCCAGCAGTGAAATCGGCCGGGCTGGGGCTTTCTTT. This gives the protein CASSEIGRAGAFF.